A single sample is the source of the 5 T cell receptor beta chains below, sequenced in a study of CD8 T cells in Susac syndrome (dated by TCRdb to about 2019). Receptor amplification or capture employed the immunoSEQ multiplex PCR assay. RNA was extracted using the RNeasy kit, and roughly 0.5 to 1 ug of the RNA was reverse transcribed with random hexamers. TCRdb cleaned the public reads at Q25 with fastp, built clones with MiXCR and kept in-frame beta chains. CDR3 protein sequences are deduplicated, and each keeps its most common genes and DNA. The sample yields approximately 140,000 distinct CDR3 sequences; approximately 95% were counted once. The top ten hold approximately 0.25% of the sample. Sequenced material: CD8+ T cells from PBMCs. The receptor set was obtained from a human donor in good health.

The genes are TRBV15 and TRBJ2-2, with D hard to call. This CDR3 spans 14 amino acids. The ends were cut back, 0 bases at V and 7 bases at J, with 9 bases in the middle. CDR1 is LNHNV, CDR2 YYDKDF, per germline (reference sequence). The CDR3 sequence: CATSRDGGDGELFF. In DNA form, the CDR3 reads TGTGCCACCAGCAGAGATGGTGGGGACGGGGAGCTGTTTTTT.

V is TRBV29-1 and J is TRBJ1-4, with a tentative D call TRBD1 (6 bases). Germline V gene data show CDR1 as SQVTM and CDR2 as ANQGSEA. CDR3 length equals 14 residues. The V end lost 8 bases, the J end lost 0 bases, and 13 bases lay between the germline ends. CDR3 sequence (DNA): TGCAGCATTACAGGGCCAGCAACTAATGAAAAACTGTTTTTT. It specifies CSITGPATNEKLFF.

The gene calls are TRBV4-2 and TRBJ2-7, with TRBD1 matching 9 bases. CDR3 size: 15 residues. Germline-derived CDR1 and CDR2 are LGHNA and YNFKEQ. After removal of 3 bases from V and 5 bases from J, the junction contained 8 bases not matched to a gene. The CDR3 protein is CASSHHRDRVDEQYF. The CDR3 nucleotides read TGTGCCAGCAGCCATCACCGGGACAGGGTGGACGAGCAGTACTTC.

The table lists this clonotype with a few counts. The gene calls are TRBV19 and TRBJ1-2; D remains unclear. Germline V gene sequence: CDR1 LNHDA, CDR2 SQIVND (reference sequence). The CDR3 loop spans 13 amino acids. Trimming shortened V by 5 bases and J by 1 base, and 8 bases separated the two germline ends. The CDR3, as DNA: TGTGCCAGTAGTCCAGACGGTAACTATGGCTACACCTTC. Translated: CASSPDGNYGYTF.

V usage is TRBV6-5 and J usage is TRBJ2-5, with D unclear. The CDR3 is 13 amino acids. V lost 6 bases and J lost 6, with 14 bases in between. CDR1 and CDR2 (germline): MNHEY, SVGAGI. This CDR3 reads CASSLIRAQTQYF. CDR3 nucleotide sequence: TGTGCCAGCAGCCTCATCCGGGCGCAGACCCAGTACTTC.